Each of the 18 T cell receptor beta chains below was sequenced from the same sample in a study of cytomegalovirus exposure and HLA in healthy donors. Primers: 60 Vbeta forward and 13 Jbeta reverse. Using immunoSEQ multiplex PCR, the repertoire was profiled, and TCRdb retains in-frame clones only, with some absent. The sample lists approximately 140,000 clones, roughly 76% occurring once. Sequences were obtained from PBMCs. The receptor set was obtained from a human donor in good health.

This chain joins TRBV4-1 and TRBJ2-3, with TRBD2 matching over 9 bases. With V trimmed by 4 bases and J by 4 bases, 9 bases remained unmatched. Looked up from germline, CDR1 is MGHRA and CDR2 is YSYEKL. The CDR3 consists of 16 residues. CDR3 amino acids: CASSLRSSGNADTQYF. The CDR3 DNA reads TGCGCCAGCAGCCTCAGATCTAGCGGGAATGCAGATACGCAGTATTTT.

This rearrangement joins TRBV11-1 to TRBJ1-6, with no clear D. The CDR3 consists of 17 residues. Germline V gene lookup returns CDR1 SGHAT and CDR2 FQDESV (reference sequence). V shed 2 bases and J shed 4 bases, with 15 bases lying between them. The CDR3: CASSLNSAGFYNSPLHF. The DNA of the CDR3 is TGTGCCAGCAGCTTAAATTCCGCGGGATTTTATAATTCACCCCTCCACTTT.

This sequence joins TRBV10-2 and TRBJ2-6, with D tentatively TRBD2 (6 bases). The CDR3 is made up of 14 amino acids. With 11 bases removed from V and 1 base from J, the gap between germline ends came to 12 bases. Germline values: CDR1 WSHSY, CDR2 SAAADI. The CDR3 DNA follows: TGCGCCTCCCGGAGGGATTCTGGGGCCAACGTCCTGACTTTC. It codes for CASRRDSGANVLTF.

This clone was picked up a small number of times. The CDR3 sequence: CASSRRGEQYF. Here the CDR3 DNA reads TGTGCCAGCAGCCGACGAGGCGAGCAGTACTTC. V usage is TRBV27 and J usage is TRBJ2-7, with D uncertain. V was shortened by 6 bases and J by 6 bases, with 9 bases between the two germline ends. The CDR3 is 11 amino acids. Germline CDR1 MNHEY, CDR2 SMNVEV (reference sequence).

This chain connects TRBV7-2 to TRBJ2-7, with unresolved D. CDR1 and CDR2 (germline): SGHTA, FQGNSA. The CDR3 extends over 13 amino acids. The V end lost 1 base, the J end lost 9 bases, and 13 bases lay between the germline ends. The CDR3 protein is CASSLGHITMQYF. CDR3 DNA: TGTGCCAGCAGCTTAGGACACATTACGATGCAGTACTTC.

This chain joins TRBV27 and TRBJ2-1; TRBD2 matches 9 bases. The CDR3 is 16 residues long. Germline CDR1 is MNHEY and CDR2 is SMNVEV (reference sequence). The trim removed 3 bases at V and 4 bases at J, leaving 7 bases unmatched. In nucleotides, the CDR3 is TGTGCCAGCAGTTTCCGAGGGCGGGGGGGTTACAATGAGCAGTTCTTC. Its protein product is CASSFRGRGGYNEQFF.

The J gene is TRBJ2-3, the V gene TRBV5-1, with D maybe TRBD2 (5 bases). Trimming removed 0 bases at V and 5 bases at J, with 16 bases between. CDR1 is SGHRS, CDR2 YFSETQ, per germline. The CDR3 extends over 16 amino acids. DNA of the CDR3: TGCGCCAGCAGCTTGGTTGGACTCTCACCCGGAGATACGCAGTATTTT. This sequence encodes CASSLVGLSPGDTQYF.

The chain employs TRBV7-9 and TRBJ2-1, with 7 bases matching TRBD2. V was pared by 5 bases and J by 10 bases, with 5 bases of the junction left unmatched. Germline V gene sequence: CDR1 SEHNR, CDR2 FQNEAQ (reference sequence). The CDR3 is made up of 12 amino acids. DNA for the CDR3: TGTGCCAGCAGCCCCGGGAGGACCGAGCAGTTCTTC. Encoded protein: CASSPGRTEQFF.

The chain links TRBV6-5 to TRBJ2-2, with D perhaps matching TRBD1 (6 bases). The V end was cut by 3 bases, the J end by 2 bases, with 13 bases between. There are 16 residues in the CDR3. CDR1 and CDR2 (germline): MNHEY, SVGAGI. CDR3 DNA: TGTGCCAGCAGTTATTCGGGACACGGAAACACCGGGGAGCTGTTTTTT. As protein: CASSYSGHGNTGELFF.

The genes are TRBV19 and TRBJ2-5, with a possible D match to TRBD2 (5 bases). CDR3 length equals 14 residues. V lost 5 bases and J 4 bases, leaving 14 bases between the germline ends. Germline V gene sequence: CDR1 LNHDA, CDR2 SQIVND (reference sequence). The chain's CDR3 is CASSPLLGGETQYF. The CDR3 coding sequence is TGTGCCAGTAGTCCCCTCCTCGGAGGAGAGACCCAGTACTTC.

The chain carries TRBV5-5 and TRBJ1-2; possible D gene TRBD1, 6 bases. CDR3 size: 13 residues. Germline V gene sequence: CDR1 SGHKS, CDR2 YYEKEE (reference sequence). The V gene lost 0 bases and the J gene lost 3 bases, with 6 bases spanning the gap. The CDR3 loop reads CASSLGTDYGYTF. Here the CDR3 DNA reads TGTGCCAGCAGCTTGGGGACAGACTATGGCTACACCTTC.

The chain links TRBV19 to TRBJ2-2; weak D call: TRBD1 (6 bases). This CDR3 comprises 14 residues. The V gene lost 7 bases and the J gene lost 1 base, with 10 bases spanning the gap. The germline gives CDR1 LNHDA, CDR2 SQIVND (reference sequence). CDR3 nucleotides: TGTGCCAGTACCCCGGACAGGAACACCGGGGAGCTGTTTTTT. It yields the protein CASTPDRNTGELFF.

V and J are TRBV5-8 and TRBJ1-2, with TRBD1 identical over 8 bases. Germline CDR1 and CDR2: SGHTS and YDEGEE. V gave up 1 base and J gave up 3 bases; unmatched junction bases: 5. This CDR3 has 15 amino acids. CDR3 amino acids: CASSLWGQVYYGYTF. The CDR3 bases are TGTGCCAGCAGCTTGTGGGGACAGGTCTACTATGGCTACACCTTC.

This clone was seen more than once but under ten times. CDR3 nucleotides: TGTGCCAGTAGTAGGGGGACAGCATCCTACGAGCAGTACTTC. Translated: CASSRGTASYEQYF. The chain carries TRBV19 and TRBJ2-7; 7 nucleotides line up with TRBD1. Germline-derived CDR1 and CDR2 are LNHDA and SQIVND (reference sequence). Germline trimming cut 4 bases from V and 1 base from J; bases unmatched to any gene: 4. The CDR3 has 14 amino acids. Full variable domain (remainder filled in from reference TRBV19 and TRBJ2-7): DGGITQSPKYLFRKEGQNVTLSCEQNLNHDAMYWYRQDPGQGLRLIYYSQIVNDFQKGDIAEGYSVSREKKESFPLTVTSAQKNPTAFYLCASSRGTASYEQYFGPGTRLTVT.

The chain is built from TRBV5-6 and TRBJ2-3; D possibly corresponds to TRBD2 (6 bases). V lost 3 bases, J lost 2 bases, and 10 bases lay in between. CDR1 SGHDT and CDR2 YYEEEE come from the germline V gene. The CDR3 covers 14 residues. CDR3 protein: CASSWDFDTDTQYF. The CDR3 DNA reads TGTGCCAGCAGCTGGGACTTCGACACAGATACGCAGTATTTT.

The rearrangement links TRBV28 to TRBJ2-7; 8 bases map to TRBD2. V was pared by 4 bases and J by 4 bases, with 6 bases of the junction left unmatched. The length of the CDR3 is 14 residues. Germline V gene lookup returns CDR1 MDHEN and CDR2 SYDVKM. The CDR3 nucleotides are TGTGCCAGCAGTTCTCGGACTAGCTCTTACGAGCAGTACTTC. As protein: CASSSRTSSYEQYF.

This sequence joins TRBV9 and TRBJ2-5; D is perhaps TRBD2 (5 bases). The V end was cut by 4 bases, the J end by 1 base, with 11 bases between. The germline CDR1 and CDR2 sequences are SGDLS and YYNGEE. This CDR3 spans 14 amino acids. The CDR3 nucleotides are TGTGCCAGCAGCTCAGCGGAAGCCCAAGAGACCCAGTACTTC. It yields the protein CASSSAEAQETQYF.

A single count supports this clone. The chain has TRBV10-1 and TRBJ1-1; tentatively, D is TRBD1 (5 bases). Germline CDR1 is WNHNN and CDR2 is SYGVQD (reference sequence). Trimming took off 4 bases at V and 1 base at J, with 7 bases between the two ends. The CDR3 totals 13 residues. CDR3 region: CASSADTNTEAFF. The DNA for the CDR3 is TGCGCCAGCAGTGCGGACACGAACACTGAAGCTTTCTTT.